This entry lists 14 T cell receptor beta chains sequenced from one sample in a study of T cell responses to AZD1222 COVID-19 vaccine. Only in-frame clones appear in the TCRdb table, and some are missing; sequencing was by immunoSEQ multiplex PCR. The repertoire includes about 120,000 clones, 70% to 90% of them detected once, and roughly 8.9% sits in the top ten. Sequences were derived from peripheral blood, sampled on day 0 of AZD1222 vaccination. The receptor source for this set is an adult in good health.

The V call is TRBV19, the J call TRBJ2-5; 10 bases match TRBD2. CDR3 length: 16 residues. Germline trimming cut 3 bases from V and 3 bases from J; bases unmatched to any gene: 7. Per the germline V gene, CDR1 is LNHDA and CDR2 is SQIVND (reference sequence). The CDR3 sequence: CASSIDSGGAKETQYF. The CDR3 DNA sequence: TGTGCCAGTAGTATTGACAGCGGGGGGGCCAAAGAGACCCAGTACTTC.

This clone turned up a few times. CDR3 protein: CASKGANNQPQHF. CDR3 in DNA: TGTGCCTCCAAGGGGGCCAACAATCAGCCCCAGCATTTT. V and J are TRBV7-9 and TRBJ1-5, with 7 bases aligning to TRBD1. Per the germline V gene, CDR1 is SEHNR and CDR2 is FQNEAQ (reference sequence). The CDR3 totals 13 residues. The junction had 7 bases not matched to a gene; V was cut back by 11 bases and J by 3 bases.

The V call is TRBV30, the J call TRBJ1-2; 10 bases are a match to TRBD1. Germline V lookup: CDR1 GTSNPN, CDR2 SVGIG (reference sequence). The CDR3 loop spans 14 amino acids. V shed 2 bases and J 4 bases; nucleotides not matched to a gene: 4. The CDR3 region is CAWSPGQGSYGYTF. The CDR3 nucleotides are TGTGCCTGGAGTCCGGGACAGGGGAGCTATGGCTACACCTTC.

This chain joins TRBV18 and TRBJ1-4; no clear D gene. CDR1 is KGHSH, CDR2 LQKENI, per germline. The CDR3 runs 16 residues. The V end lost 1 base, the J end lost 3 bases, and 12 bases lay between the germline ends. The chain's CDR3 is CASSPRLTFANEKLFF. The CDR3 DNA follows: TGTGCCAGCTCACCACGTTTGACATTTGCTAATGAAAAACTGTTTTTT. Based on the CDR3 plus reference TRBV18 and TRBJ1-4, the full variable domain is NAGVMQNPRHLVRRRGQEARLRCSPMKGHSHVYWYRQLPEEGLKFMVYLQKENIIDESGMPKERFSAEFPKEGPSILRIQQVVRGDSAAYFCASSPRLTFANEKLFFGSGTQLSVL.

This rearrangement joins TRBV9 to TRBJ1-2, with a weak D call TRBD1 (6 bases). The CDR3 length is 17 residues. Germline assignment: CDR1 SGDLS and CDR2 YYNGEE. Trimming took 0 bases from V and 8 from J, leaving 23 bases between them. The CDR3 nucleotides are TGTGCCAGCAGCGTAGGGAGACAGGCGCGGAGCTTGGGGGGCTACACCTTC. Translated: CASSVGRQARSLGGYTF.

The V call is TRBV29-1, the J call TRBJ1-2; possibly TRBD1 for D (6 bases). Trimming took off 2 bases at V and 2 bases at J, with 6 bases between the two ends. The CDR3 is 12 amino acids. Looked up from germline, CDR1 is SQVTM and CDR2 is ANQGSEA. CDR3: CSVETGNYGYTF. CDR3 DNA sequence: TGCAGCGTTGAAACAGGGAACTATGGCTACACCTTC.

This sequence joins TRBV29-1 and TRBJ1-6, with 7 bases aligning to TRBD1. J gave up 6 bases and V 4 bases, and 6 bases lay outside the gene matches. The germline CDR1 and CDR2 sequences are SQVTM and ANQGSEA. CDR3 size: 14 residues. CDR3 sequence reads: CSVAGAGGNSPLHF. CDR3 sequence (DNA): TGCAGCGTTGCTGGGGCAGGGGGTAATTCACCCCTCCACTTT.

The chain joins TRBV7-2 to TRBJ2-7; 10 nucleotides agree with TRBD2. After removal of 5 bases from V and 0 bases from J, the junction contained 4 bases not matched to a gene. CDR3 length equals 15 residues. Germline CDR1 is SGHTA and CDR2 is FQGNSA. The CDR3 region is CASSPGTSVSYEQYF. The CDR3 nucleotides are TGTGCCAGCAGCCCCGGGACTAGCGTCTCCTACGAGCAGTACTTC.

The chain combines TRBV7-6 with TRBJ2-1; no definite D call. The V and J ends lost 5 bases and 0 bases respectively, with 11 bases between them. The V gene's germline CDR1 is SGHVS and CDR2 FNYEAQ. This CDR3 is 15 amino acids long. The CDR3 spells CASSPLESSYNEQFF. The CDR3 bases are TGTGCCAGCAGCCCCCTTGAGAGCTCCTACAATGAGCAGTTCTTC.

This chain links TRBV28 with TRBJ1-3; D not certain. The CDR3 covers 14 residues. Deletions cut 5 bases from V and 0 bases from J, with 8 bases between. CDR1 and CDR2 (germline): MDHEN, SYDVKM. The CDR3 spells CASSPGSSGNTIYF. DNA for the CDR3: TGTGCCAGCAGTCCCGGGAGCTCTGGAAACACCATATATTTT.

The genes are TRBV5-5 and TRBJ1-5, with 7 bases identical to TRBD1. The germline gives CDR1 SGHKS, CDR2 YYEKEE (reference sequence). The CDR3 extends over 14 amino acids. J was trimmed by 2 bases and V by 3 bases; bases with no gene match: 2. CDR3 in DNA: TGTGCCAGCAGCTCCGACAGGGGCAATCAGCCCCAGCATTTT. This sequence encodes CASSSDRGNQPQHF.

This clone was observed a handful of times. The rearrangement links TRBV2 to TRBJ1-4; D not resolved. V lost 6 bases to trimming and J lost 0 bases, with 8 bases between them. Germline V gene data show CDR1 as SNHLY and CDR2 as FYNNEI. The CDR3 runs 14 residues. CDR3 residues: CASSRTATNEKLFF. The CDR3 nucleotides are TGTGCCAGCAGCCGGACCGCAACTAATGAAAAACTGTTTTTT.

The chain has TRBV7-9 and TRBJ2-1; TRBD2 might be the D (6 bases). Germline CDR1 and CDR2: SEHNR and FQNEAQ (reference sequence). Trimming pared 0 bases from V and 4 bases from J, leaving 13 bases between. The CDR3 runs to 16 residues. The CDR3 spells CASSLAPGGPYNEQFF. The CDR3, as DNA: TGTGCCAGCAGCTTAGCGCCAGGAGGGCCATACAATGAGCAGTTCTTC.

This clone has just one count. The chain is built from TRBV12-3 or TRBV12-4 and TRBJ2-1; 10 nucleotides line up with TRBD2. V trimming: 8 bases; J trimming: 3 bases; junction bases outside the gene matches: 1. CDR3 length: 13 amino acids. CDR3 DNA: TGTGCCAGCGGACTAGCGGACTACAATGAGCAGTTCTTC. Translation gives CASGLADYNEQFF.